A single TCR beta chain is shown here with its context. What it binds is unknown. TCRdb's table, derived via immunoSEQ multiplex PCR, lists solely in-frame clones and lacks some. The table records around 30,000 clones, approximately 87% of them present only once. Germline CDR1 SGHNT, CDR2 YENEEA. V was pared by 4 bases and J by 7 bases, with 16 bases between. This CDR3 comprises 15 residues. These data are taken from a study of lymphopenia after photon versus proton radiotherapy. General study points: Under photons, naive T cells and diversity fell while effector/memory populations rose. Post-nadir TCR diversity decline inversely tracked overall survival among those who died.

This sample comprised peripheral blood, obtained from a patient treated with proton-based radiotherapy. The J gene is TRBJ2-2, the V gene TRBV11-3, with D possibly TRBD2 on 5 matching bases. This receptor was identified in a woman aged 55-75 years with cholangiocarcinoma. Some clones in this sample may be carry-over from other donors' samples. The CDR3 sequence is CASSSRSGSGGELFF. CDR3 sequence (DNA): TGTGCCAGCAGCTCCCGGTCGGGAAGCGGCGGGGAGCTGTTTTTT.